This T cell receptor beta chain was documented in a study of T cells in Graves' hyperthyroidism and ophthalmopathy. As for the study in general: Any treatment followed the collection of peripheral blood at initial diagnosis.

The CDR3 contains 14 residues. The ends lost 8 bases at V and 4 bases at J; junction bases unmatched: 7. Germline CDR1 LNHDA, CDR2 SQIVND (reference sequence). The study based diagnoses on clinical symptoms, serum thyroxine and TRAb, thyroid ultrasound and orbital computed tomography. Using RNA transcripts as the source, TCR beta CDR3 regions were amplified. TCR CDR3 regions were first amplified by RT-PCR with HTBI primers. TCRdb passed the multiplex PCR reads through MiXCR, listing each CDR3 protein once. The sample includes 300,000 to 450,000 distinct CDR3 sequences, 14% of them seen just once. As regards this clonotype: Its target is unknown.

Findings and limits, study-wide: In the blood, most expanded thyroid clonotypes above 0.001 appeared as well.

The receptor's source is a woman aged 25 to 39 with Graves' ophthalmopathy. The specimen sequenced was blood. The V call is TRBV19, the J call TRBJ2-2; 7 bases align to TRBD2. CDR3 nucleotides: TGTGCCAGTGGTCTAGCGGCCAGCACCGGGGAGCTGTTTTTT. The encoded protein is CASGLAASTGELFF.